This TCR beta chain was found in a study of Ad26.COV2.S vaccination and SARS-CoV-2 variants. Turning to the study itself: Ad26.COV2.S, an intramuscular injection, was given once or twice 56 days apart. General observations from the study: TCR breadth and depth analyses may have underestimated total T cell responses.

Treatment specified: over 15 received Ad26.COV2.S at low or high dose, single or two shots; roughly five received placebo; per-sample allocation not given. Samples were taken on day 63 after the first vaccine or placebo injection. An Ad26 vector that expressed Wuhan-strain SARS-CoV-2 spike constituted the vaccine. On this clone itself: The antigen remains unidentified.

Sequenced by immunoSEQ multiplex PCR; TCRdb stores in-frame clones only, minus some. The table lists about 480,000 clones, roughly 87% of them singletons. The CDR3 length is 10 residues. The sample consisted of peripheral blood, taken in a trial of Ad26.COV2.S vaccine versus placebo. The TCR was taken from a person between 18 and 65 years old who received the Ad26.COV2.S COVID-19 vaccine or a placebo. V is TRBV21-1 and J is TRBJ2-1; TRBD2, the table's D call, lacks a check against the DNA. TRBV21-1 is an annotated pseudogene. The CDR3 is CASTLREQFF. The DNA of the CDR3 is TGTGCCAGCACTTTGCGGGAGCAGTTCTTC.